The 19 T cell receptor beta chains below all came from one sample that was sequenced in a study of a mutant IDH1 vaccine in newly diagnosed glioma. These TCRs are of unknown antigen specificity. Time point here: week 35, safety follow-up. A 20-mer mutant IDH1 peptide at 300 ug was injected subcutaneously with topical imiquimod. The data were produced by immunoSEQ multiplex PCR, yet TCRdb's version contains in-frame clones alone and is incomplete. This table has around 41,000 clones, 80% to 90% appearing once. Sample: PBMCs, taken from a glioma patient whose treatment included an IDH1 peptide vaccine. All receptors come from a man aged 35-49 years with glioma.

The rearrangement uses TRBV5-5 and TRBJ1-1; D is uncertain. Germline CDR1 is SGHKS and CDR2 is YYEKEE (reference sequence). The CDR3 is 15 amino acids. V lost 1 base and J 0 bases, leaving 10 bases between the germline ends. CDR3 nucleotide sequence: TGTGCCAGCAGCTTGTCTGCGCGAGTGAACACTGAAGCTTTCTTT. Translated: CASSLSARVNTEAFF.

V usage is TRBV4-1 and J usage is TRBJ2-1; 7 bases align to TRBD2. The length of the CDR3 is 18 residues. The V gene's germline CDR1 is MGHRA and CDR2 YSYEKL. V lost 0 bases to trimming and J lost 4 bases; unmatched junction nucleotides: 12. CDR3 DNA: TGCGCCAGCAGCCAAGATTGGCAAGCGGGGAGACTTTACAATGAGCAGTTCTTC. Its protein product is CASSQDWQAGRLYNEQFF.

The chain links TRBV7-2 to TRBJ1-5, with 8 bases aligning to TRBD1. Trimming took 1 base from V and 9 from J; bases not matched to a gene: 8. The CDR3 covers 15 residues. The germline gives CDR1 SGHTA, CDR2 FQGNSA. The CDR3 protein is CASSLEQGERLPQHF. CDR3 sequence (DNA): TGTGCCAGCAGCTTAGAACAGGGGGAACGATTGCCCCAGCATTTT.

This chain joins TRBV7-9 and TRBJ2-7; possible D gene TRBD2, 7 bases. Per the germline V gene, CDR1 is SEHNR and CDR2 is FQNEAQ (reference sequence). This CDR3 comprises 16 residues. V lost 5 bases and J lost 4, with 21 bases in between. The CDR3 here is CASSPGEGREWYEQYF. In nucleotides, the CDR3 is TGTGCCAGCAGCCCAGGGGAAGGGCGGGAGTGGTACGAGCAGTACTTC.

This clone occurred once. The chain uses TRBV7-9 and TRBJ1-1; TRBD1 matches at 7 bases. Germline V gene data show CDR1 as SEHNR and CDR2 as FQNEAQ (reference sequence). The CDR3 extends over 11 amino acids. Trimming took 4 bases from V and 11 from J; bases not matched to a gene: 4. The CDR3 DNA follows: TGTGCCAGCAGCTACGGGACAGAGGCTTTCTTT. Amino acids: CASSYGTEAFF.

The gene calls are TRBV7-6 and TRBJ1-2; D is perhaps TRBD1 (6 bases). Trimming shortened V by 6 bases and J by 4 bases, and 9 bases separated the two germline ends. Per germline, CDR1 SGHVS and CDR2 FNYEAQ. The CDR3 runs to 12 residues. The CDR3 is CASSPGVYGYTF. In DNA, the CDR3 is TGTGCCAGCAGTCCAGGGGTCTATGGCTACACCTTC.

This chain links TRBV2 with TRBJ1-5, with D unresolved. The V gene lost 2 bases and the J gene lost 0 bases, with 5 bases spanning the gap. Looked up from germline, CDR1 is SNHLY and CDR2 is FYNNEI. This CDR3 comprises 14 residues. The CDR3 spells CASSELFSNQPQHF. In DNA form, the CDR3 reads TGTGCCAGCAGTGAACTGTTTAGCAATCAGCCCCAGCATTTT.

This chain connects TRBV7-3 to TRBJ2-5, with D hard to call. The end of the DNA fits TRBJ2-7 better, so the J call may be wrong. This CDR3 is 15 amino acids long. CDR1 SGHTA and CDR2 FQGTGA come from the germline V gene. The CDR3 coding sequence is TGTGCCAGCAGCTTAAGCTGGGGTCCTGCCTACGAGCAGTACTTC. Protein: CASSLSWGPAYEQYF.

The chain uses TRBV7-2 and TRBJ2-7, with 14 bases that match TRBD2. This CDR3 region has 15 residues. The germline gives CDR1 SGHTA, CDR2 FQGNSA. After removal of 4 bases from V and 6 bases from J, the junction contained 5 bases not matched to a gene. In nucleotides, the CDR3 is TGTGCCAGCAGCTCTTCTGGACTAGCGGGAGGCGAGCAGTACTTC. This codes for CASSSSGLAGGEQYF.

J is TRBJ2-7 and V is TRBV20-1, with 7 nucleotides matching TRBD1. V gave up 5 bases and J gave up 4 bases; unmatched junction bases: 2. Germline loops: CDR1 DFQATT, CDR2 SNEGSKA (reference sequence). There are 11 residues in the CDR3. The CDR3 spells CSAHRGYEQYF. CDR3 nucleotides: TGCAGTGCTCACAGGGGATACGAGCAGTACTTC.

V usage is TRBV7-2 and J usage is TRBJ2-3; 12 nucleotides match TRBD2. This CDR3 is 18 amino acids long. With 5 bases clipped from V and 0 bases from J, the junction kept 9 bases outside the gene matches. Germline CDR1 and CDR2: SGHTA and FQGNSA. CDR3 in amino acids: CASSPILAGGTSTDTQYF. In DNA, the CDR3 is TGTGCCAGCAGCCCGATACTAGCGGGAGGCACTAGCACAGATACGCAGTATTTT.

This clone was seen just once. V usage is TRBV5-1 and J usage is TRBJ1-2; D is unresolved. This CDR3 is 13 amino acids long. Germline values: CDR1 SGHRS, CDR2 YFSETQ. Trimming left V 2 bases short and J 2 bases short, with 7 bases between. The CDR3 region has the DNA TGCGCCAGCAGCTTCTTAGTAAACTATGGCTACACCTTC. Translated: CASSFLVNYGYTF.

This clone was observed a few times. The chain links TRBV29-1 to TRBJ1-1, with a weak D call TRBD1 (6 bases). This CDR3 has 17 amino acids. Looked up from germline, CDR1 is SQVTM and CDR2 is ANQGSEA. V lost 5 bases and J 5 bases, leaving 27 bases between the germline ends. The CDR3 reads CSVPSEYTGLRGTEAFF. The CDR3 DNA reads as TGCAGCGTTCCCTCGGAGTATACAGGGTTAAGAGGGACTGAAGCTTTCTTT. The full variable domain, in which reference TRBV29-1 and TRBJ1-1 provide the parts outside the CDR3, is SAVISQKPSRDICQRGTSLTIQCQVDSQVTMMFWYRQQPGQSLTLIATANQGSEATYESGFVIDKFPISRPNLTFSTLTVSNMSPEDSSIYLCSVPSEYTGLRGTEAFFGQGTRLTVV.

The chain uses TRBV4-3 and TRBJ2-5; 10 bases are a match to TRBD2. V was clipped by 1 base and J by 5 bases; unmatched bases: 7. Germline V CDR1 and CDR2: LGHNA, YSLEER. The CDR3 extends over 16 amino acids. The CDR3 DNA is TGCGCCAGCAGCCAAGGGCTAGCGGGAGCTTCGGAGACCCAGTACTTC. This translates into CASSQGLAGASETQYF.

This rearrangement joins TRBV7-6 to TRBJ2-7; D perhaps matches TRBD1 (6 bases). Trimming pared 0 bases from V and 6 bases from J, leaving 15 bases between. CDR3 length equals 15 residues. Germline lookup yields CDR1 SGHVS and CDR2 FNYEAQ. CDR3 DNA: TGTGCCAGCAGCTTAGCCGCCTTTACAGGGTCCGAGCAGTACTTC. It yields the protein CASSLAAFTGSEQYF.

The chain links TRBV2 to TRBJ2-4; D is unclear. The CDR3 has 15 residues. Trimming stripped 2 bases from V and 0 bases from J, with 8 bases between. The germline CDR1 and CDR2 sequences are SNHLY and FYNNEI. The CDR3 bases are TGTGCCAGCAGTGAAAGATTCTTAGCCAAAAACATTCAGTACTTC. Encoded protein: CASSERFLAKNIQYF.

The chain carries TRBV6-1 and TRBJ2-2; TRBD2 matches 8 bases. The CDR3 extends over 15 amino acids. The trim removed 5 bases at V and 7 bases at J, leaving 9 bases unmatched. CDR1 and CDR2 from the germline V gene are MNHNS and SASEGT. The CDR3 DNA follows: TGTGCCAGCAGTATGCAGGGACTAGTTATCGGGGAGCTGTTTTTT. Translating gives CASSMQGLVIGELFF.

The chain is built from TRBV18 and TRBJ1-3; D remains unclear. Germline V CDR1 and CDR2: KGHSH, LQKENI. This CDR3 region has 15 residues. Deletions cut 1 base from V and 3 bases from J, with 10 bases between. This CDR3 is CASSPRAAGGNTIYF. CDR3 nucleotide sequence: TGTGCCAGCTCACCACGGGCGGCAGGTGGAAACACCATATATTTT.

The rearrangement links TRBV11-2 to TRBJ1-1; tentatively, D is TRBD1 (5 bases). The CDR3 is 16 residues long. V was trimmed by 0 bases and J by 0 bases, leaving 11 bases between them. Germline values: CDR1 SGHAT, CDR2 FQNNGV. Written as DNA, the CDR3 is TGTGCCAGCAGCTTAGATCGAATAGGGGTGAACACTGAAGCTTTCTTT. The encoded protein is CASSLDRIGVNTEAFF.